This TCR beta chain was found in a study of blood T cell repertoires in COVID-19. As for the study in general: The analysed material was cDNA or gDNA that came from T cells, B-cell-depleted T cells, or PBMCs.

It was within 2 weeks before study entry that exposed participants met a COVID-19 case. The germline CDR1 and CDR2 sequences are SGHVS and FNYEAQ. The CDR3 is 16 residues long. V trimming: 5 bases; J trimming: 0 bases; junction bases outside the gene matches: 7. The method was immunoSEQ multiplex PCR; TCRdb's version includes in-frame clones alone and lacks a portion of them. In the table there are 270,000 or so clones, under 95% of which are singletons. The sequencing sample was made of PBMCs or T cells enriched from blood (not recorded which). The TCR sequence derives from a man between 35 and 55 years old who had been exposed to COVID-19. The rearrangement uses TRBV7-6 and TRBJ1-5, with 7 positions matching TRBD1. In DNA, the CDR3 is TGTGCCAGCAGCCCACAGACAGGGAATAGCAATCAGCCCCAGCATTTT. It is translated as CASSPQTGNSNQPQHF. The full variable domain, with the rest looked up from reference TRBV7-6 and TRBJ1-5, is GAGVSQSPRYKVTKRGQDVALRCDPISGHVSLYWYRQALGQGPEFLTYFNYEAQQDKSGLPNDRFSAERPEGSISTLTIQRTEQRDSAMYRCASSPQTGNSNQPQHFGDGTRLSIL.